This T cell receptor (beta chain) was sequenced for a study of OX40 agonist ivuxolimab in advanced cancers. The length of the CDR3 is 15 residues. The germline V gene encodes CDR1 LNHDA and CDR2 SQIVND (reference sequence). Trimming shortened V by 0 bases and J by 7 bases, and 15 bases separated the two germline ends. Assay: immunoSEQ multiplex PCR; the TCRdb copy retains only in-frame clones and omits some. The sample includes about 75,000 clones, about 85% of them seen just once. Autoimmune disease history or systemic immunosuppression excluded patients. Cycle 7 day 1, cycle 4 day 1, and baseline were the timepoints at which blood was sampled.

This clonotype originated in an adult with an advanced solid tumor such as melanoma, head and neck, liver or kidney cancer. The sample here was CD4+ or CD8+ T cells sorted from blood, taken in a trial of the OX40 agonist ivuxolimab. V and J are TRBV19 and TRBJ1-1; perhaps TRBD1 as D (5 bases). CDR3 DNA: TGTGCCAGTAGTATAGATCGAGCCAGGGTTGGTGAAGCTTTCTTT. Protein product: CASSIDRARVGEAFF.